Below, 20 T cell receptor beta chains from the same sample are listed, as sequenced in a study of cytomegalovirus exposure and HLA in healthy donors (dated by TCRdb to about 2017). The method was the immunoSEQ multiplex PCR assay. For the multiplex PCR, a mixture combining 60 forward primers for TCR Vbeta segments and 13 reverse primers for TCR Jbeta segments was used. TCRdb mirrors the immuneACCESS table, restricted to in-frame sequences. Some clones are absent from its copies; in checked studies, under half trace to an unresolved V gene, and the reason for the others is unknown. The sample includes about 89,000 clones, with roughly 9.4% observed a single time. The ten largest clones represent about 5% of the sample. The sample taken for sequencing was PBMCs. The receptors were gathered from a man in his fifties in good health and CMV-seropositive.

The chain links TRBV7-2 to TRBJ2-5; D perhaps matches TRBD1 (6 bases). The end of the DNA fits TRBJ2-7 better, so the J call may be wrong. The CDR3 is 14 residues long. CDR1 and CDR2 (germline): SGHTA, FQGNSA. The CDR3 spells CASTFGGHPSEQYF. The CDR3 DNA follows: TGTGCCAGCACCTTTGGGGGACACCCCTCCGAGCAGTACTTC.

The chain links TRBV30 to TRBJ1-6; D not certain. CDR1 and CDR2 from the germline V gene are GTSNPN and SVGIG (reference sequence). The CDR3 is 15 amino acids. Trimming stripped 0 bases from V and 7 bases from J, with 13 bases between. Here the CDR3 reads CAWSVTTDTNSPLHF. The CDR3, as DNA: TGTGCCTGGAGTGTTACAACCGACACGAATTCACCCCTCCACTTT.

The J gene is TRBJ2-7, the V gene TRBV6-5, with 11 nucleotides matching TRBD2. Unmatched junction bases numbered 3, after V lost 0 bases and J lost 2 bases. The CDR3 has 16 amino acids. Germline V gene lookup returns CDR1 MNHEY and CDR2 SVGAGI. This CDR3 reads CASSYSSGRAPYEQYF. The CDR3, as DNA: TGTGCCAGCAGTTACTCTAGCGGGAGGGCCCCCTACGAGCAGTACTTC.

The chain combines TRBV5-4 with TRBJ2-3; 7 nucleotides line up with TRBD2. CDR1 is SGHNT, CDR2 YYREEE, per germline (reference sequence). With V trimmed by 4 bases and J by 1 base, 3 bases remained unmatched. The CDR3 is 14 amino acids. CDR3 nucleotide sequence: TGTGCCAGCAGCCGGGACTACGGCACAGATACGCAGTATTTT. Amino acids: CASSRDYGTDTQYF. The full variable domain, its missing parts supplied by reference TRBV5-4 and TRBJ2-3, is ETGVTQSPTHLIKTRGQQVTLRCSSQSGHNTVSWYQQALGQGPQFIFQYYREEENGRGNFPPRFSGLQFPNYSSELNVNALELDDSALYLCASSRDYGTDTQYFGPGTRLTVL.

This clone was counted between two and nine times. J is TRBJ2-2 and V is TRBV6-6, with D possibly TRBD1 on 5 matching bases. This CDR3 contains 16 residues. Germline V gene data show CDR1 as MNHNY and CDR2 as SVGAGI (reference sequence). Trimming took 4 bases from V and 1 from J, leaving 13 bases between them. For the CDR3, the DNA is TGTGCCAGCAGTTCGCCCCGACAGATGAACACCGGGGAGCTGTTTTTT. Translated, it gives CASSSPRQMNTGELFF.

The chain joins TRBV7-9 to TRBJ2-7; 8 nucleotides agree with TRBD1. The V segment lost 4 bases and the J segment 6 bases; nucleotides outside the gene matches: 8. The CDR3 contains 14 residues. The germline gives CDR1 SEHNR, CDR2 FQNEAQ (reference sequence). The CDR3 protein is CASSSDRATGEQYF. The CDR3 region has the DNA TGTGCCAGCAGCTCGGACAGGGCTACCGGCGAGCAGTACTTC.

The chain employs TRBV15 and TRBJ2-2, with TRBD2 matching 15 bases. Losses at the gene ends were 1 base for V and 5 bases for J; bases not matched to a gene: 2. This CDR3 has 17 amino acids. Germline assignment: CDR1 LNHNV and CDR2 YYDKDF (reference sequence). For the CDR3, the DNA is TGTGCCACCAGCAGAGGGGGACTAGCGGGAGGAACCGGGGAGCTGTTTTTT. It translates to CATSRGGLAGGTGELFF.

The chain recombines TRBV19 with TRBJ2-2; D uncertain. The CDR3 is 15 residues long. Deletions cut 3 bases from V and 0 bases from J, with 8 bases between. The germline CDR1 and CDR2 sequences are LNHDA and SQIVND (reference sequence). The DNA for the CDR3 is TGTGCCAGTAGTATTGTAAGCACGAACACCGGGGAGCTGTTTTTT. It specifies CASSIVSTNTGELFF.

In its sample, this clone was seen a few times. The chain has TRBV19 and TRBJ1-1, with a possible D match to TRBD1 (6 bases). The CDR3 has 13 amino acids. CDR1 LNHDA and CDR2 SQIVND come from the germline V gene (reference sequence). Trimming took off 1 base at V and 7 bases at J, with 10 bases between the two ends. This chain's CDR3 is CASSIGGPGEAFF. In nucleotides, the CDR3 is TGTGCCAGTAGTATAGGGGGGCCCGGTGAAGCTTTCTTT.

The chain carries TRBV6-5 and TRBJ2-1; tentative D call: TRBD2 (5 bases). CDR1 and CDR2 from the germline V gene are MNHEY and SVGAGI. The CDR3 has 13 amino acids. V shed 8 bases and J shed 7 bases, with 15 bases lying between them. The CDR3 DNA follows: TGTGCCAGCCGCCCGACCCCGGGGAATGAGCAGTTCTTC. As protein: CASRPTPGNEQFF.

The chain carries TRBV4-3 and TRBJ2-1; 7 bases are shared with TRBD2. The CDR3 sequence is 14 residues long. Germline V gives CDR1 LGHNA, CDR2 YSLEER. The ends lost 1 base at V and 5 bases at J; junction bases unmatched: 2. CDR3 protein: CASSQGEGHNEQFF. CDR3 bases: TGCGCCAGCAGCCAAGGGGAGGGCCACAATGAGCAGTTCTTC.

This clone was counted only a few times. In DNA, the CDR3 is TGCAGCGTTGTAGCGGTGCAAGAGACCCAGTACTTC. Translated, it gives CSVVAVQETQYF. The rearrangement joins TRBV29-1 to TRBJ2-5; D is perhaps TRBD2 (6 bases). V lost 4 bases and J 2 bases, leaving 8 bases between the germline ends. The CDR3 covers 12 residues. The germline V gene has CDR1 SQVTM and CDR2 ANQGSEA.

The genes are TRBV25-1 and TRBJ1-1, with a weak D call TRBD1 (6 bases). Germline CDR1 and CDR2: MGHDK and SYGVNS. Trimming cost V 7 bases and J 0 bases, with 9 bases left between them. The CDR3 is 13 amino acids. The CDR3 sequence is CASKGHMNTEAFF. The CDR3 DNA is TGTGCCAGCAAGGGACACATGAACACTGAAGCTTTCTTT.

This clone was seen more than once but under ten times. The DNA of the CDR3 is TGTGCCACTACCGGGACTAGCGGGAAGGGGGAGACCCAGTACTTC. Amino acids: CATTGTSGKGETQYF. This chain links TRBV10-3 with TRBJ2-5, with 13 bases that match TRBD2. CDR1 and CDR2 from the germline V gene are ENHRY and SYGVKD. CDR3 length equals 15 residues. V was clipped by 10 bases and J by 5 bases; unmatched bases: 10.

Only a few counts were recorded for this clone. This chain links TRBV11-2 with TRBJ2-5, with 10 bases matching TRBD2. The CDR3 has 15 amino acids. Trimming took 6 bases from V and 4 from J; bases not matched to a gene: 8. Germline loops: CDR1 SGHAT, CDR2 FQNNGV. The DNA for the CDR3 is TGTGCCAGCAGGTTCACTAGCGGGATGGTAGAGACCCAGTACTTC. Its protein is CASRFTSGMVETQYF.

V and J are TRBV7-9 and TRBJ2-5; a possible D gene is TRBD2 (6 bases). CDR1 SEHNR and CDR2 FQNEAQ come from the germline V gene (reference sequence). Trimming removed 5 bases at V and 4 bases at J, with 11 bases between. This CDR3 is built from 13 residues. In DNA, the CDR3 is TGTGCCAGCAGCCGCGGGACTGCAGAGACCCAGTACTTC. Encoded protein: CASSRGTAETQYF.

This clone was seen a few times. This CDR3 reads CASSLGGAGKETQYF. Here the CDR3 DNA reads TGTGCCAGCAGCTTAGGAGGAGCGGGCAAAGAGACCCAGTACTTC. The gene calls are TRBV7-9 and TRBJ2-5; a possible D gene is TRBD2 (6 bases). Germline V lookup: CDR1 SEHNR, CDR2 FQNEAQ (reference sequence). V gave up 1 base and J gave up 3 bases, with 12 bases separating them. The CDR3 contains 15 residues. The entire variable domain, with the rest obtained from reference TRBV7-9 and TRBJ2-5, is as follows: DTGVSQNPRHKITKRGQNVTFRCDPISEHNRLYWYRQTLGQGPEFLTYFQNEAQLEKSRLLSDRFSAERPKGSFSTLEIQRTEQGDSAMYLCASSLGGAGKETQYFGPGTRLLVL.

Notes on this clone: At one end, the junction sequence differs from germline, possibly due to a read error. The same CDR3 also results from other DNA sequences found in this sample. J is TRBJ2-7 and V is TRBV27, with 7 bases aligning to TRBD2. Germline CDR1 reads MNHEY; CDR2 reads SMNVEV (reference sequence). The CDR3 totals 15 residues. DNA of the CDR3: TGTGCCAGCAGTTGGACGCGGGGGACCTCATACGAGCAGTACTTT. It specifies CASSWTRGTSYEQYF.

This clone came up a few times. The genes are TRBV18 and TRBJ2-7; 9 nucleotides align to TRBD1. V shed 5 bases, J shed 6 bases, and the junction held 11 bases outside the gene matches. This CDR3 spans 15 amino acids. CDR1 and CDR2 from the germline V gene are KGHSH and LQKENI. CDR3 protein: CASSSQQGAQGEQYF. CDR3 nucleotides: TGTGCCAGCTCATCTCAACAGGGGGCGCAAGGCGAGCAGTACTTC.

This chain uses TRBV30 with TRBJ2-7; D perhaps matches TRBD1 (6 bases). The germline V gene has CDR1 GTSNPN and CDR2 SVGIG (reference sequence). This CDR3 is 14 amino acids long. The V end was cut by 1 base, the J end by 1 base, with 11 bases between. The chain's CDR3 is CAWSDDRLSYEQYF. The CDR3 DNA sequence: TGTGCCTGGAGTGATGACAGGTTGTCCTACGAGCAGTACTTC.